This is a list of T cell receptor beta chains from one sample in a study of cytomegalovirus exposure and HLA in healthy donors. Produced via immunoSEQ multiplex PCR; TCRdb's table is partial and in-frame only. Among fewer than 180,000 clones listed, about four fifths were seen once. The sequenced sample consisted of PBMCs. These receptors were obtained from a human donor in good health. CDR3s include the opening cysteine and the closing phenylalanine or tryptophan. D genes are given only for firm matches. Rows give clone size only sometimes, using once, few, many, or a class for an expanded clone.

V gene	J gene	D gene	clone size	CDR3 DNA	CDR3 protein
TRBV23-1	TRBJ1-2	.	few	TGCGCCAGTGCGCAGGCCCCTAACTATGGCTACACCTTC	CASAQAPNYGYTF
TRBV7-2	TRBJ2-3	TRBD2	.	TGTGCCAGCAGGCTAGCGGGTTTAGGAGATACGCAGTATTTT	CASRLAGLGDTQYF
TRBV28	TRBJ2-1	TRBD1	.	TGTGCCAGCAGTCCGACAGGGGGCCTCTACAATGAGCAGTTCTTC	CASSPTGGLYNEQFF
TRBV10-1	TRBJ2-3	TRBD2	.	TGCGCCAGCAGCCTTAGCGGGAGCACAGATACGCAGTATTTT	CASSLSGSTDTQYF
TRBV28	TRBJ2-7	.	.	TGTGCCAGCAGTTTCTTCGGCGAGCAGTACTTC	CASSFFGEQYF
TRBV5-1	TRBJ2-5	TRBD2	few	TGCGCCAGCAGCTTGTGGGGGGGACGGAAGACCCAGTACTTC	CASSLWGGRKTQYF
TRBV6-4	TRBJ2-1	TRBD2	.	TGTGCCAGCAGTGACTCAGCCGGGACTAGTGAGCAGTTCTTC	CASSDSAGTSEQFF
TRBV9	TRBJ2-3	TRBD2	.	TGTGCCAGCAGCCTTCGCGGGCTAGCGGGAGTATCGAGCACAGATACGCAGTATTTT	CASSLRGLAGVSSTDTQYF
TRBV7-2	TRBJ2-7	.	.	TGTGCCAGCAGCTTAGTTACCTTAGTCGAGCAGTACTTC	CASSLVTLVEQYF
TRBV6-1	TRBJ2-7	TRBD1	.	TGTGCCAGCAGTAGGGGGCAGGCGACCTACGAGCAGTACTTC	CASSRGQATYEQYF
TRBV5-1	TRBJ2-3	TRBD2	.	TGCGCCAGCAGCTCCGGACTAGCGGGAGCAGATACGCAGTATTTT	CASSSGLAGADTQYF
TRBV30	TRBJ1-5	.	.	TGTGCCTCTTCGGACGGGGGCAATCAGCCCCAGCATTTT	CASSDGGNQPQHF
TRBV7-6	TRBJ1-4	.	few	TGTGCCAGCAGCCCCTCGGCCGGGGGTAGACTGTTTTTT	CASSPSAGGRLFF
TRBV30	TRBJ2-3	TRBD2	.	TGTGCCTCCTCTAGCGGGGGAGGGGGGACAGATACGCAGTATTTT	CASSSGGGGTDTQYF
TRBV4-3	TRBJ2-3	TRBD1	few	TGCGCCAGCAGCCAAGAGGGGACAGACACAGATACGCAGTATTTT	CASSQEGTDTDTQYF
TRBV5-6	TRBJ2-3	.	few	TGTGCCAGCAGCTTAGGGAGGATCACAGATACGCAGTATTTT	CASSLGRITDTQYF
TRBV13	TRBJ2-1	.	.	TGTGCCAGCACCAAGCCTGGCGGGGCCTACAATGAGCAGTTCTTC	CASTKPGGAYNEQFF
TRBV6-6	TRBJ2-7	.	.	TGTGCCAGCTCCCCGGGGAGGTACTCCTACGAGCAGTACTTC	CASSPGRYSYEQYF
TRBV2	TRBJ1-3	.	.	TGTGCCAGCATCCTTGGTGGCACCTTTGGAAACACCATATATTTT	CASILGGTFGNTIYF
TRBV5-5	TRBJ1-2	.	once	TGTGCCAGCAGCATCACAGGGAATGGCTACACCTTC	CASSITGNGYTF
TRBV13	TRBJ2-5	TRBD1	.	TGTGCCAGCAGCTCCCGACAGGGAGAGACCCAGTACTTC	CASSSRQGETQYF
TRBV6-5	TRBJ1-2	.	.	TGTGCCAGCAGTCGTGAGGGAGTTGACACCTTC	CASSREGVDTF
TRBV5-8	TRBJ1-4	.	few	TGTGCCAGCAGCCGCAGGGGAGCTGAAAAACTGTTTTTT	CASSRRGAEKLFF
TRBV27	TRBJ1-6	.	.	TGTGCCAGCAGGGACAGTGAGAATTCACCCCTCCACTTT	CASRDSENSPLHF
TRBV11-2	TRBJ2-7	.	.	TGTGCCAGCAGCCCCAGGGGCTACGAGCAGTACTTC	CASSPRGYEQYF
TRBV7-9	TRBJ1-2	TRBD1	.	TGTGCCAGCAGCTCCAGGACAGGGGGCGCTGGCTACACCTTC	CASSSRTGGAGYTF
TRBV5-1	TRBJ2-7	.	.	TGCGCCAGCAGCTGGGGACAAGACTACGAGCAGTACTTC	CASSWGQDYEQYF
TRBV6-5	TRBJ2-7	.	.	TGTGCCAGCAGTTACGGGATACAGGAATCGGAGTACTTC	CASSYGIQESEYF
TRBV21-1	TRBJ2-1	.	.	TGTGCCAGCAGCTCCACTAGCGGGAGACCCAATGAGCAGTTCTTC	CASSSTSGRPNEQFF
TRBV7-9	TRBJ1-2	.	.	TGTGCCAGCAGCTTAGCGGACAGTCCAAACTATGGCTACACCTTC	CASSLADSPNYGYTF
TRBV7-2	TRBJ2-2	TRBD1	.	TGTGCCAGCAGCCAACGACAGGGACAGGACACCGGGGAGCTGTTTTTT	CASSQRQGQDTGELFF
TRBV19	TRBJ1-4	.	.	TGTGCCAGTAGTATTTTGGCAGTCTCGACTAATGAAAAACTGTTTTTT	CASSILAVSTNEKLFF
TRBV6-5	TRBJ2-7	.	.	TGTGCCAGCAGAGAAGGACAGAAAAAGCAGTACTTC	CASREGQKKQYF
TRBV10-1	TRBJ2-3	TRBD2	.	TGCGCCAGCAGTGAGGGATGGGCTAGCGGGACCACAGATACGCAGTATTTT	CASSEGWASGTTDTQYF
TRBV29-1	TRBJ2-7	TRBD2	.	TGCAGCGTTGCGGAGGCTAGCGGATCCTACGAGCAGTACTTC	CSVAEASGSYEQYF
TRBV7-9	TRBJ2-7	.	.	TGTGCCAGCAGCCCCCGGGACTTGCCTGCCTACGAGCAGTACTTC	CASSPRDLPAYEQYF
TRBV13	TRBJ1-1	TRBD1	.	TGTGCCAGCAGAAAACAGGGGGCGAGGACTGAAGCTTTCTTT	CASRKQGARTEAFF
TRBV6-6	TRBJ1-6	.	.	TGTGCCAGCAGTTATGCGGGCGGCGACAATTCACCCCTCCACTTT	CASSYAGGDNSPLHF
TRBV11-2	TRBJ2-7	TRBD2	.	TGTGCCAGCAGCACCCGACTAGCGGGGGACCGATACGAGCAGTACTTC	CASSTRLAGDRYEQYF
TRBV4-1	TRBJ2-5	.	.	TGCGCCAGCAGCCAATTTAGCAACCAAGAGACCCAGTACTTC	CASSQFSNQETQYF
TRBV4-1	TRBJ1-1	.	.	TGCGCCAGCAGCCAAGACCGGACAGAGCCCGAAGCTTTCTTT	CASSQDRTEPEAFF
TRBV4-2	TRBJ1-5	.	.	TGTGCCAGCAGCCAGGCCGGGGGGACCAATCAGCCCCAGCATTTT	CASSQAGGTNQPQHF
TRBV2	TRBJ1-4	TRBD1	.	TGTGCCAGCAGTATTCCCGGGACAGGGGGTAATGAAAAACTGTTTTTT	CASSIPGTGGNEKLFF
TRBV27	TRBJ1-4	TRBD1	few	TGTGCCAGCAGTAACAGGGGGAATGAAAAACTGTTTTTT	CASSNRGNEKLFF
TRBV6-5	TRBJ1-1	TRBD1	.	TGTGCCAGCAGTCCTCGGGGACAGCTGAACACTGAAGCTTTCTTT	CASSPRGQLNTEAFF
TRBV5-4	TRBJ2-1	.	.	TGTGCCAGCAGCTCGGGCGGGGTCCACTGGGAGCAGTTCTTC	CASSSGGVHWEQFF
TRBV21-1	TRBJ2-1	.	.	TGTGCCAGCAGCAAATTATTGAGGGGACTAGACTACAATGAGCAGTTCTTC	CASSKLLRGLDYNEQFF
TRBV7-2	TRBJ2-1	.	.	TGTGCCAGCAGCTCCCTCGACAGACAACCACTATACAATGAGCAGTTCTTC	CASSSLDRQPLYNEQFF
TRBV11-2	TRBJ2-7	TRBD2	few	TGTGCCAGCAGCTTCTCGCGGGGGGAAGCCTACGAGCAGTACTTC	CASSFSRGEAYEQYF
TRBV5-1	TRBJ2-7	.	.	TGCGCCAGCAGCTTTCCAGGGGCGGACGAGCAGTACTTC	CASSFPGADEQYF